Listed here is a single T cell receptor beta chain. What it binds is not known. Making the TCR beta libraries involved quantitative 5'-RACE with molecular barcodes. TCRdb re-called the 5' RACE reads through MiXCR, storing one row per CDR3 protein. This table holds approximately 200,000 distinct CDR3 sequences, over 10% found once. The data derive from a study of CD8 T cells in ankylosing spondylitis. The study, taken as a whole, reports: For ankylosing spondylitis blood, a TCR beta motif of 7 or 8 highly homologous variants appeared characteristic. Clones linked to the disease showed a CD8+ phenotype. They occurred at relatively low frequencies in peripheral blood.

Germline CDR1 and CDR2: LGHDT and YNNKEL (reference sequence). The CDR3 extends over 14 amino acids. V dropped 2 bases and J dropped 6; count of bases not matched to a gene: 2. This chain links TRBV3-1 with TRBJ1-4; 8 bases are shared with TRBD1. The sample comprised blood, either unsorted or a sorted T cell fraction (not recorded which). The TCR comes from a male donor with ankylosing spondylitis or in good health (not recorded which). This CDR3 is CASSQYRGDEKLFF. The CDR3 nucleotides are TGTGCCAGCAGCCAATACAGGGGGGATGAAAAACTGTTTTTT.